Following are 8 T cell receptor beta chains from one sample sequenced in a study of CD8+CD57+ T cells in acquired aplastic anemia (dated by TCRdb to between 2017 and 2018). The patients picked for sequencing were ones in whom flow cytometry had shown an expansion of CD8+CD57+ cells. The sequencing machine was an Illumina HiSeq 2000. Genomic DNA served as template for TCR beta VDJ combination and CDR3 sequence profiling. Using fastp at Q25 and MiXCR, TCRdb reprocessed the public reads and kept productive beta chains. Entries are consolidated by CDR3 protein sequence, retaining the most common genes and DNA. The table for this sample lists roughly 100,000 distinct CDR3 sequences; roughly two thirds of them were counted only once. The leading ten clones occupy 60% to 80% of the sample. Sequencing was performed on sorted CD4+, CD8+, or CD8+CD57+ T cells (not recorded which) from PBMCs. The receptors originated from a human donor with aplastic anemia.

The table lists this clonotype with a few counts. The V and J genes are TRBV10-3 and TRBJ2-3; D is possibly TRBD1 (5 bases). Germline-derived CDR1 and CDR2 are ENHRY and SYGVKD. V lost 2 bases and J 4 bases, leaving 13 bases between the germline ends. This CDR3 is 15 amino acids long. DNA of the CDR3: TGTGCCATCAGTGAGGTTGGGGCAGGGCCAGATACGCAGTATTTT. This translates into CAISEVGAGPDTQYF.

CDR3 DNA: TGTGCCAGCAGCTTAAGACAGGGTTTTAATTCACCCCTCCACTTT. Translating gives CASSLRQGFNSPLHF. The chain uses TRBV5-4 and TRBJ1-6, with TRBD1 matching 7 bases. The CDR3 has 15 amino acids. Germline lookup yields CDR1 SGHNT and CDR2 YYREEE (reference sequence). With 2 bases clipped from V and 6 bases from J, the junction kept 5 bases outside the gene matches.

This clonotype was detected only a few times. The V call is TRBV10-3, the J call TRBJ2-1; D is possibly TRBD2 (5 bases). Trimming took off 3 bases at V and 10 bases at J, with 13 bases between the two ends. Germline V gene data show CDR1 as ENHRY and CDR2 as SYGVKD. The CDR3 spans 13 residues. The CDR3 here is CAISDPGNTEQFF. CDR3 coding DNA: TGTGCCATCAGTGATCCGGGAAACACGGAGCAGTTCTTC.

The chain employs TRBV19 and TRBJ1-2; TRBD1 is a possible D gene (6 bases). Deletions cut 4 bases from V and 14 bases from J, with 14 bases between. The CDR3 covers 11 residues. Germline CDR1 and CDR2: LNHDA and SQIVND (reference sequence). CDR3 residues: CASSTYREQTF. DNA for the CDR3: TGTGCCAGTAGTACATACAGGGAGCAGACCTTC.

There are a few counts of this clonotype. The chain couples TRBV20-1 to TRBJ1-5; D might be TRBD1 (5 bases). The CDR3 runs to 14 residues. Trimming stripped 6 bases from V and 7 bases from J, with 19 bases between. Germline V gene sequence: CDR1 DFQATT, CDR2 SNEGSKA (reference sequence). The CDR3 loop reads CSASREGWGQPQHF. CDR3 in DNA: TGCAGTGCCAGCCGTGAGGGGTGGGGGCAGCCCCAGCATTTT.

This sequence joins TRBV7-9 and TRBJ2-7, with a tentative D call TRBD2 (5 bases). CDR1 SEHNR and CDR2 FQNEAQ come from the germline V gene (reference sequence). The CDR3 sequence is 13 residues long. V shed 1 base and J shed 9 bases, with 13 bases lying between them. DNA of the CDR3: TGTGCCAGCAGCTTAGGGCCACTACGGGGGCAGTACTTC. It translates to CASSLGPLRGQYF.

The CDR3 region has the DNA TGTGCCAGCAGTGACTTAAACTATAACTATGGCTACACCTTC. Translated, it gives CASSDLNYNYGYTF. J is TRBJ1-2 and V is TRBV25-1; no firm D call. V lost 3 bases and J lost 1, with 9 bases in between. There are 14 residues in the CDR3. In germline, CDR1 is MGHDK, CDR2 SYGVNS.

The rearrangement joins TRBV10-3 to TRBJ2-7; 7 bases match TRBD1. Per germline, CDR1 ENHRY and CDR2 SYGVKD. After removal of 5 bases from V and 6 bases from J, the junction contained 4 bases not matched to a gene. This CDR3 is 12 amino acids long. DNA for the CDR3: TGTGCCATCAGTCCTGGACAGGCCGAGCAGTACTTC. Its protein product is CAISPGQAEQYF.